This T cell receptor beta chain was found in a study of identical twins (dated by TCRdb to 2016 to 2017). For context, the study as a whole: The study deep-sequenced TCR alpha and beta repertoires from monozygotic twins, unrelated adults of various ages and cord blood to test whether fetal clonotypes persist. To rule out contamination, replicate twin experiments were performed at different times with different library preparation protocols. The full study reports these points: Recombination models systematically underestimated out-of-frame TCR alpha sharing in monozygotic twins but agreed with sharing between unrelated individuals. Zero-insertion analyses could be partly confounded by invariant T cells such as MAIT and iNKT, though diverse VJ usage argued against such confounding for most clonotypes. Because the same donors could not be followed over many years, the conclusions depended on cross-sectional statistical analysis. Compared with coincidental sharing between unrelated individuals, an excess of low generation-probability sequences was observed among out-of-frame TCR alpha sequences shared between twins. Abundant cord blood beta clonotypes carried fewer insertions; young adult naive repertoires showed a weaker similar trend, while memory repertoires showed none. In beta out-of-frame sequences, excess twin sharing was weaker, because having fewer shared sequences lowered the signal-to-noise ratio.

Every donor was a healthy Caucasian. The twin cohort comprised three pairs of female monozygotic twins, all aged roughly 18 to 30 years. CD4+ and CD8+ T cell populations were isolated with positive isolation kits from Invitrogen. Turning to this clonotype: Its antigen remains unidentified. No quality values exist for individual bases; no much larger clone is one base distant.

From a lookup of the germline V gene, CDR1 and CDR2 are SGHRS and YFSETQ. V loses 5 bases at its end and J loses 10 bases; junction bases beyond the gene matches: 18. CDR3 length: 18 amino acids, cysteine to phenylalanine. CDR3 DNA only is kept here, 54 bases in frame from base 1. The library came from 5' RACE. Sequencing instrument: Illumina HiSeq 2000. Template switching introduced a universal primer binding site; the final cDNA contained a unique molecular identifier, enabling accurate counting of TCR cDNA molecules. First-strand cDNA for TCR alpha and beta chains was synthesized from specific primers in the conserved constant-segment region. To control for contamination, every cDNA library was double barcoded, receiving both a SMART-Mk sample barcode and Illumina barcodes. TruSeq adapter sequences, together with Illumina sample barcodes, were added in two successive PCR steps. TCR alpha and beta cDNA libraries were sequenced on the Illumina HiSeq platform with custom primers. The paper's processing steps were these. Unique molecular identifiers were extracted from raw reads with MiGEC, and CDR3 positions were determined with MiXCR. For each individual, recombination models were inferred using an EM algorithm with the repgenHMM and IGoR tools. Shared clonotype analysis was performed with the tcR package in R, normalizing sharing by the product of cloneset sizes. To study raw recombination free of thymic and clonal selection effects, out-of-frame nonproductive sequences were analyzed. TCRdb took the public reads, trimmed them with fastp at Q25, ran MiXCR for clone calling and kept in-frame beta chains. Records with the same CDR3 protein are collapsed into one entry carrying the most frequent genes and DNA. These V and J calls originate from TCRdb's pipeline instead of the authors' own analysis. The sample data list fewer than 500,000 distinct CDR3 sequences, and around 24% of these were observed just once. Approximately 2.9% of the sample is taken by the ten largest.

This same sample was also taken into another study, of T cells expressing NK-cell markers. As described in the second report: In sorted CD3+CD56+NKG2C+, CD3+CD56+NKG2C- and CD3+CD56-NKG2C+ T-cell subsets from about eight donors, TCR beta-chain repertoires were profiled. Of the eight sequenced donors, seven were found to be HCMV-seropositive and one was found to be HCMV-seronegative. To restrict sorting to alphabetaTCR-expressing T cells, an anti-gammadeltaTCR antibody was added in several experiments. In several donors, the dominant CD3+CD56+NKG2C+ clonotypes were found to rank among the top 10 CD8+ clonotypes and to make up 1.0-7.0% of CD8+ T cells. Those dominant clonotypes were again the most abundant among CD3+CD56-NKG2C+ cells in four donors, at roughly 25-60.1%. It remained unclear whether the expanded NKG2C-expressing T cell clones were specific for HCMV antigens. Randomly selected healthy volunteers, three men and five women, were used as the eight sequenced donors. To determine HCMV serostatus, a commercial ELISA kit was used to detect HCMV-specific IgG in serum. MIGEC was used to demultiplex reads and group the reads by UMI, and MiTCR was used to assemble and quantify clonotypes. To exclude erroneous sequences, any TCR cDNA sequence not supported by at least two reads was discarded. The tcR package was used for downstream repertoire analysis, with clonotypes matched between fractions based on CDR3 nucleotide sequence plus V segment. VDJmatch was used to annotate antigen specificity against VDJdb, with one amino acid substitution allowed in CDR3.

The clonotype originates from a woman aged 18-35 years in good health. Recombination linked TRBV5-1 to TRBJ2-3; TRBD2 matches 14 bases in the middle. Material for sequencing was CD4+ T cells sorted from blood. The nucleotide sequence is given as TGCGCCAGCAGTTCCTCCGGGACTAGCGGGAGTTTGAGGGATGCGCAGTATTTT. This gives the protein CASSSSGTSGSLRDAQYF.